These T cell receptor beta chains were read from a single sample in a study of regulatory T cells in long-lasting Graves disease. TCRdb recomputed calls from the multiplex PCR reads with MiXCR, one row per CDR3 protein. The sample yields around 420,000 distinct CDR3 sequences, 15% seen once. This same sample was also taken into another study, of T cells in Graves' hyperthyroidism and ophthalmopathy.

This sample comprised peripheral blood mononuclear cells (PBMCs), obtained at new diagnosis, from a patient treated with antithyroid drugs. The receptors derive from a woman aged 35 to 49 with Graves disease. Both conserved end residues are part of each CDR3. The order of the fields is V gene, J gene, D gene, clone size, CDR3 protein, CDR3 DNA. A D gene is named only where the DNA matches it firmly. Size values are once, few and many counts, or a class for expanded clones, and some rows have none.

>TRBV9|TRBJ1-2|NA|few
CASSPSTGRHEDYGYTF
TGTGCCAGCAGCCCATCAACCGGGAGGCATGAGGACTATGGCTACACCTTC
>TRBV5-6|TRBJ2-7|NA|many
CASGRQDLPSYEQYF
TGTGCCAGCGGCAGACAGGACCTTCCGTCCTACGAGCAGTACTTC
>TRBV2|TRBJ2-3|NA|many
CASREDSSVTQYF
TGTGCCAGCAGGGAGGACAGTTCCGTTACGCAGTATTTT
>TRBV15|TRBJ2-1|NA|NA
CATSSLQHNEQFF
TGTGCCACCAGCTCTCTTCAGCACAATGAGCAGTTCTTC
>TRBV2|TRBJ2-2|NA|many
CASVGALPRTGELFF
TGTGCCAGCGTAGGGGCCCTCCCGCGCACCGGGGAGCTGTTTTTT
>TRBV24-1|TRBJ2-1|TRBD1|many
CATSDRQGFVNEQFF
TGTGCCACCAGTGATAGACAGGGGTTTGTCAATGAGCAGTTCTTC
>TRBV5-1|TRBJ2-7|NA|few
CASRHRDGHYEQYF
TGCGCCAGCAGGCACAGGGACGGCCACTACGAGCAGTACTTC
>TRBV24-1|TRBJ2-2|NA|NA
CATSISGELFF
TGTGCCACCAGTATTTCCGGGGAGCTGTTTTTT
>TRBV10-3|TRBJ2-5|NA|many
CAISDGISETQYF
TGTGCCATCAGTGACGGCATCTCGGAGACCCAGTACTTC
>TRBV3-1|TRBJ1-4|NA|many
CASSQDRGGGEKLFF
TGTGCCAGCAGCCAAGATCGGGGTGGTGGTGAAAAACTGTTTTTT
>TRBV6-5|TRBJ2-5|NA|few
CASSYDLWARKETQYF
TGTGCCAGCAGTTATGATCTTTGGGCCAGAAAAGAGACCCAGTACTTC
>TRBV11-2|TRBJ2-1|NA|many
CASRGLDNSYNEQFF
TGTGCCAGCAGGGGGCTGGATAATTCCTACAATGAGCAGTTCTTC
>TRBV5-4|TRBJ2-3|NA|few
CASSAREETDTQYF
TGTGCCAGCAGCGCTCGGGAAGAAACAGATACGCAGTATTTT
>TRBV19|TRBJ2-2|NA|NA
CASMDYNTGELFF
TGTGCCAGTATGGACTATAACACCGGGGAGCTGTTTTTT
>TRBV19|TRBJ2-1|TRBD2|many
CASSKIAGTSNEQFF
TGTGCCAGTAGTAAGATAGCGGGAACTTCCAATGAGCAGTTCTTC
>TRBV20-1|TRBJ2-7|TRBD1|many
CSALGTASYEQYF
TGCAGTGCACTTGGGACAGCCTCCTACGAGCAGTACTTC
>TRBV2|TRBJ1-1|NA|NA
CASDRSSWGTEAFF
TGTGCCAGTGACAGGAGCTCCTGGGGGACTGAAGCTTTCTTT
>TRBV11-3|TRBJ2-5|NA|many
CASSGRAVKETQYF
TGTGCCAGCAGTGGCCGGGCTGTGAAAGAGACCCAGTACTTC
>TRBV12-3/TRBV12-4|TRBJ2-1|TRBD2|many
CASSASGLARNEQFF
TGTGCCAGCAGTGCTTCGGGACTAGCGAGGAATGAGCAGTTCTTC
>TRBV6-2/TRBV6-3|TRBJ2-1|TRBD2|many
CASSSTLGLAGVENEQFF
TGTGCCAGCAGTTCAACCTTGGGGCTAGCGGGAGTCGAGAATGAGCAGTTCTTC
>TRBV24-1|TRBJ2-2|NA|many
CATSDLGVTGELFF
TGTGCCACCAGTGATTTAGGAGTCACCGGGGAGCTGTTTTTT
>TRBV5-1|TRBJ2-5|NA|NA
CASTTGTAQETQYF
TGCGCCAGTACTACCGGGACGGCACAAGAGACCCAGTACTTC
>TRBV11-2|TRBJ2-2|TRBD2|many
CASSSPRLAGGRGGELFF
TGTGCCAGCAGCTCCCCCCGACTAGCGGGAGGGCGGGGCGGGGAGCTGTTTTTT
>TRBV6-1|TRBJ2-7|NA|many
CASTARTAYEQYF
TGTGCCAGCACCGCTCGGACCGCATACGAGCAGTACTTC
>TRBV14|TRBJ2-5|TRBD2|many
CASSLGTSALRETQYF
TGTGCCAGCAGCCTCGGGACTAGCGCATTAAGAGAGACCCAGTACTTC
>TRBV7-8|TRBJ2-3|TRBD2|many
CASSALAADPDTQYF
TGTGCCAGCAGCGCACTAGCGGCGGATCCAGATACGCAGTATTTT
>TRBV19|TRBJ1-2|NA|many
CASSPVPDKNYGYTF
TGTGCCAGTAGTCCGGTGCCGGACAAGAACTATGGCTACACCTTC